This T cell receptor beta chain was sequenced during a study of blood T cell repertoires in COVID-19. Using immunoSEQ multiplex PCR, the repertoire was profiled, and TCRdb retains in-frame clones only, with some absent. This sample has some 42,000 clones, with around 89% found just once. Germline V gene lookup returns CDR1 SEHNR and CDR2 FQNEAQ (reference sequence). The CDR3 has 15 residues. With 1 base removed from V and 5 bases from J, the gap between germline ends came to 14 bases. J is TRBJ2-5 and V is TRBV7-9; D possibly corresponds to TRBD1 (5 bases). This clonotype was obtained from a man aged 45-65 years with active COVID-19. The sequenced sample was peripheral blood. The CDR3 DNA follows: TGTGCCAGCAGCTTAGGAGGTGGGGCTCGGGAGACCCAGTACTTC. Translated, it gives CASSLGGGARETQYF.